Listed below are T cell receptor beta chains from one sample, sequenced in a study of monozygotic twins with inflammatory bowel disease. TCRdb reprocessed the 5' RACE reads; each CDR3 protein has one entry and no DNA is given. Its table records approximately 400,000 distinct CDR3 sequences. Sequenced material: blood. These receptors originate from a human donor with ulcerative colitis or Crohn's disease, or a healthy co-twin of an affected twin (not recorded which). The CDR3 runs from the conserved cysteine through the conserved F or W.

v_call	j_call	cdr3_aa
TRBV5-6	TRBJ1-6	CASSLAGGKSPLHF
TRBV7-2	TRBJ2-2	CASTTTWDGELFF
TRBV20-1	TRBJ2-3	CSARFLSGTSGLTDTQYF
TRBV30	TRBJ1-2	CAFSFGGGKGYTF
TRBV29-1	TRBJ1-1	CSVDRTGNTEAFF
TRBV30	TRBJ1-2	CAWSVQWTVYGYTF
TRBV6-1	TRBJ1-1	CASRKLLGQGVNTEAFF
TRBV12-3/TRBV12-4	TRBJ1-5	CASRDSGQPQHF
TRBV15	TRBJ2-3	CATSKEDTQYF
TRBV20-1	TRBJ1-1	CSARDGSVNTEAFF
TRBV20-1	TRBJ2-7	CSASRGAPYYEQYF
TRBV25-1	TRBJ1-4	CASRRQGDKLFF
TRBV6-1	TRBJ2-1	CASSDRDRVGNEQFF
TRBV11-2	TRBJ2-2	CASSSKAVLWGRELFF
TRBV6-1	TRBJ1-2	CASSKTGVGYGYTF
TRBV5-1	TRBJ2-1	CASSLASGRYNEQFF
TRBV9	TRBJ2-7	CPSSVGDRGLEQYF
TRBV5-1	TRBJ1-5	CASSLVGGHQPQHF
TRBV10-3	TRBJ2-7	CAISQLAGGPYEQYF
TRBV19	TRBJ1-5	CASMGQGHQPQHF
TRBV27	TRBJ2-3	CASMLVGSSTDTQYF
TRBV9	TRBJ2-7	CASSVDPRVSYEQYF
TRBV25-1	TRBJ2-7	CASSEVRRGSYEQYF
TRBV6-5	TRBJ2-1	CASSYLAPSYNEQFF
TRBV20-1	TRBJ2-7	CSAPFTGTSGRIPLYEQYF
TRBV7-9	TRBJ2-5	CASSWWDFEETQYF
TRBV20-1	TRBJ2-2	CSAIVSEATGELFF
TRBV3-1	TRBJ2-5	CASSLAGTNQLQTQYF
TRBV7-2	TRBJ2-7	CASSLAGAAYEQYF
TRBV29-1	TRBJ1-1	CSVEPGGGTEAFF
TRBV15	TRBJ2-7	CATSRDFGYEQYF
TRBV27	TRBJ1-5	CASSNDRGSNQPQHF
TRBV7-6	TRBJ2-7	CASSLAQEGATPYEQYF
TRBV5-1	TRBJ2-1	CASKLLRTSGGGSEQFF
TRBV6-4	TRBJ1-6	CASSWDVQSSYNSPLHF
TRBV4-3	TRBJ2-3	CASSPLHLPGLEALRSTDTQYF
TRBV20-1	TRBJ2-7	CSASRSLGREQYF
TRBV6-1	TRBJ2-4	CASSDRDRGVFDIQYF
TRBV7-2	TRBJ1-6	CASSSQGPYNSPLHF
TRBV12-3/TRBV12-4	TRBJ2-3	CASSLLGVTQYF
TRBV3-1	TRBJ2-2	CASSQVSPANTGELFF